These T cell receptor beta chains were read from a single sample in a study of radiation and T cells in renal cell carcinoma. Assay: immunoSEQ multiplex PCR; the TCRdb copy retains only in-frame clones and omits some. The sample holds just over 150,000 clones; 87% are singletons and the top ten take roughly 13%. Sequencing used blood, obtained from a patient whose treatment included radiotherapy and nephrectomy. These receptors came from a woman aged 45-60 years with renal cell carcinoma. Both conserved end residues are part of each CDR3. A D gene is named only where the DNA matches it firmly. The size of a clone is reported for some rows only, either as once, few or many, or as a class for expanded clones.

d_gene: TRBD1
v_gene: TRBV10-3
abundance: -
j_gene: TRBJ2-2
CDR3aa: CAISNEGALNGELFF
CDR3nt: TGTGCCATCAGTAATGAGGGGGCGCTTAACGGGGAGCTGTTTTTT

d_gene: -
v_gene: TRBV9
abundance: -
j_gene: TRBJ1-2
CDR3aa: CASSPVEGRSYTF
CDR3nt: TGTGCCAGCAGCCCAGTTGAGGGAAGATCCTACACCTTC

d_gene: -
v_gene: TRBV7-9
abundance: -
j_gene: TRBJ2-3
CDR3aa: CASSFLASTDTQYF
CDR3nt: TGTGCCAGCAGCTTCCTTGCTAGCACAGATACGCAGTATTTT

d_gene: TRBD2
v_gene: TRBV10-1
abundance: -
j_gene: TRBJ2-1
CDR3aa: CASSEQRGLNNEQFF
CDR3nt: TGCGCCAGCAGTGAGCAGCGGGGGCTTAACAATGAGCAGTTCTTC

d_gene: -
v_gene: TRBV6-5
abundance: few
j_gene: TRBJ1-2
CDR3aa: CASSLGPRRGYTF
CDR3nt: TGTGCCAGCAGTTTGGGCCCCAGGAGGGGCTACACCTTC

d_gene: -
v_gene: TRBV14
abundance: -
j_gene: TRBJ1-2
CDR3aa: CASSPRGTPGYTF
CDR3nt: TGTGCCAGCAGCCCCCGGGGGACACCCGGCTACACCTTC

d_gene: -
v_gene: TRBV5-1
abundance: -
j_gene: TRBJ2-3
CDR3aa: CASSPWGTSSTDTQYF
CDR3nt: TGCGCCAGCAGCCCGTGGGGGACCTCTAGCACAGATACGCAGTATTTT

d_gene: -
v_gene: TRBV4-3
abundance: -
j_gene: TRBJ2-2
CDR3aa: CASSQVRVSGTGELFF
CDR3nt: TGCGCCAGCAGCCAAGTGCGGGTATCGGGCACCGGGGAGCTGTTTTTT

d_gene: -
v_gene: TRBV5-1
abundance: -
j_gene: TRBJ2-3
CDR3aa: CASSLARIEGTDTQYF
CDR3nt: TGCGCCAGCAGCTTGGCCCGGATTGAGGGGACAGATACGCAGTATTTT

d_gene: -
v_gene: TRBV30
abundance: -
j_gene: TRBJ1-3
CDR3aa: CAWSVGKGPQNTIYF
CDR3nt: TGTGCCTGGAGTGTAGGGAAGGGCCCCCAAAACACCATATATTTT

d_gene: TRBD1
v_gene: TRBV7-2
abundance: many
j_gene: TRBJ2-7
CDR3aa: CASTSTGSGEQYF
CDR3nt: TGTGCCAGCACCTCGACAGGGTCTGGCGAGCAGTACTTC

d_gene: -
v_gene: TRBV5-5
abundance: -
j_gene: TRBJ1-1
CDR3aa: CASRGAYRPNTEAFF
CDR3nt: TGTGCCAGCAGGGGAGCGTACAGGCCGAACACTGAAGCTTTCTTT

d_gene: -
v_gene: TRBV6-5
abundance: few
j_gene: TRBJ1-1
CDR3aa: CASKLQGNTEAFF
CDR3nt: TGTGCCAGCAAGCTACAGGGGAACACTGAAGCTTTCTTT

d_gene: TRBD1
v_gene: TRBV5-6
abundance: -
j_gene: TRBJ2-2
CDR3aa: CASRGTGDTGELFF
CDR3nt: TGTGCCAGCAGGGGGACAGGCGACACCGGGGAGCTGTTTTTT

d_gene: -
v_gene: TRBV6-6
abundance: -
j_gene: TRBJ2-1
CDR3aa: CASSYPGMPSYNEQFF
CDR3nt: TGTGCCAGCAGTTACCCCGGGATGCCATCCTACAATGAGCAGTTCTTC

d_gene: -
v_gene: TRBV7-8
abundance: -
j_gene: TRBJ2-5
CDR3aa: CASSLGILRETQYF
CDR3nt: TGTGCCAGCAGCTTAGGCATCCTTCGGGAGACCCAGTACTTC

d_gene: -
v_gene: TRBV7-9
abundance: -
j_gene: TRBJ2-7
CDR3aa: CASSREVDEQYF
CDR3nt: TGTGCCAGCAGCCGTGAGGTAGACGAGCAGTACTTC

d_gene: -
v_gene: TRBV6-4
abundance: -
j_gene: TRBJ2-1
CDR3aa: CASRRVVGDNEQFF
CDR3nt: TGTGCCAGCAGGAGGGTCGTAGGGGACAATGAGCAGTTCTTC

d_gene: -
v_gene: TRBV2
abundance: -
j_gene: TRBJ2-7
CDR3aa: CASRGLGIEQYF
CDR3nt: TGTGCCAGCAGGGGGTTGGGGATTGAGCAGTACTTC

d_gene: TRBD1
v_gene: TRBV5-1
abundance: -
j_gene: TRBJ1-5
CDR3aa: CASSPGTGLYSNQPQHF
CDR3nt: TGCGCCAGCAGCCCAGGGACAGGCCTATATAGCAATCAGCCCCAGCATTTT

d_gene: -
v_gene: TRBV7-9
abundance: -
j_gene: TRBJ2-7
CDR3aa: CASSFRDGNYEQYF
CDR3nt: TGTGCCAGCAGCTTTCGGGACGGCAACTACGAGCAGTACTTC

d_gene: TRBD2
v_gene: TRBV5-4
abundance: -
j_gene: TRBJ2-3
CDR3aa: CASSLEIAGGATDTQYF
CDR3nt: TGTGCCAGCAGCCTGGAAATAGCGGGGGGGGCTACAGATACGCAGTATTTT

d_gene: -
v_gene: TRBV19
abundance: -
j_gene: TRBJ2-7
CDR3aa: CASSMAPGSYEQYF
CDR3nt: TGTGCCAGTAGTATGGCTCCGGGGTCCTACGAGCAGTACTTC

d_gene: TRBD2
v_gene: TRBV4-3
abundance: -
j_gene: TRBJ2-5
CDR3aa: CASSPTSGGAGETQYF
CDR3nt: TGCGCCAGCAGCCCGACTAGCGGGGGGGCCGGGGAGACCCAGTACTTC

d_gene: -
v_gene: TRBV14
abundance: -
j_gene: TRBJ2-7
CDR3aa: CASSQGGGSYEQYF
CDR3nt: TGTGCCAGCAGCCAAGGCGGCGGTTCCTACGAGCAGTACTTC

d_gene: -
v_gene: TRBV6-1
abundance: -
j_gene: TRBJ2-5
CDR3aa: CASSSLGWGGETQYF
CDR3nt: TGTGCCAGCAGTAGCCTAGGTTGGGGCGGAGAGACCCAGTACTTC

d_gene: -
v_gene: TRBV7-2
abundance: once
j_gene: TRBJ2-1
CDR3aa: CASSPTYEQFF
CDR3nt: TGTGCCAGCAGCCCCACTTATGAGCAGTTCTTC

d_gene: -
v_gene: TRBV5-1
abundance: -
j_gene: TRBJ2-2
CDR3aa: CASSLEAGANSAGELFF
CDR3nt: TGCGCCAGCAGCTTGGAGGCAGGGGCGAATTCGGCCGGGGAGCTGTTTTTT

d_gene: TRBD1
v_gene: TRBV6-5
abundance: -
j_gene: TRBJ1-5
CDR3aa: CASSLTGERGQPQHF
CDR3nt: TGTGCCAGCAGTCTGACAGGGGAGCGAGGTCAGCCCCAGCATTTT

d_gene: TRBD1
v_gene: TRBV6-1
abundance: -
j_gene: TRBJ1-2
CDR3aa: CASSGTGESPSTF
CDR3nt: TGTGCCAGCAGTGGGACAGGGGAGTCCCCTTCCACCTTC

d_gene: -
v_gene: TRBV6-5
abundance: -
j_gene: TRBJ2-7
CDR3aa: CASSYYVGSAYEQYF
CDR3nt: TGTGCCAGCAGTTATTATGTGGGCAGCGCCTACGAGCAGTACTTC

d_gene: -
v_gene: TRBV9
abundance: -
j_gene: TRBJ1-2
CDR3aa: CASSFELFGGEGYTF
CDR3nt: TGTGCCAGCAGCTTTGAGTTGTTTGGGGGGGAAGGCTACACCTTC

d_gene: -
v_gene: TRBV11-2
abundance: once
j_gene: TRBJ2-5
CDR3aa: CASSFSRVETQYF
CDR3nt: TGTGCCAGCAGCTTCTCTAGGGTGGAGACCCAGTACTTC

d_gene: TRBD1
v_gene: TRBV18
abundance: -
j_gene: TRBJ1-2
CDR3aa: CASSPPTGTNYGYTF
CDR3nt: TGTGCCAGCTCACCACCGACAGGGACCAACTATGGCTACACCTTC

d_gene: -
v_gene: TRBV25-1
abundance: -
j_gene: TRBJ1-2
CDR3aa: CASSDFGGGYTF
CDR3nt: TGTGCCAGCAGTGATTTTGGGGGAGGCTACACCTTC

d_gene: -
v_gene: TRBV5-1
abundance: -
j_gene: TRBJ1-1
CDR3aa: CASSPREGGNTEAFF
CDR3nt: TGCGCCAGCAGCCCGCGAGAGGGGGGGAACACTGAAGCTTTCTTT

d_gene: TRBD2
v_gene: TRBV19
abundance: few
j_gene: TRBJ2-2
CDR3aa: CASSTTGGTGELFF
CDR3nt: TGTGCCAGTAGTACTACGGGGGGAACCGGGGAGCTGTTTTTT

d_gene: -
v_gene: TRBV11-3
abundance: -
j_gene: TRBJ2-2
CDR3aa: CASSERQVNTGELFF
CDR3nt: TGTGCCAGCAGCGAAAGACAGGTGAACACCGGGGAGCTGTTTTTT

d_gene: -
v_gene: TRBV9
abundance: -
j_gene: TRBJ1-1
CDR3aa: CASSGGGITEAFF
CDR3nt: TGTGCCAGCAGCGGCGGGGGGATCACTGAAGCTTTCTTT

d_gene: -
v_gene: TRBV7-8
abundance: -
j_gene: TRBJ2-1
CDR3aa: CASSSWTGSSYNEQFF
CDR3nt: TGTGCCAGCAGCTCCTGGACGGGAAGCTCCTACAATGAGCAGTTCTTC

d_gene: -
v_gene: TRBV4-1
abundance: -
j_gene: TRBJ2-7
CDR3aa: CASRRVAFESSYEQYF
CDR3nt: TGCGCCAGCAGAAGGGTCGCGTTTGAATCCTCCTACGAGCAGTACTTC

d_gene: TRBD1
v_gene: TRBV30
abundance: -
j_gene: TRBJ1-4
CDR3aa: CAWRNRQGNSEKLFF
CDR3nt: TGTGCCTGGAGAAACCGACAGGGTAACTCGGAAAAACTGTTTTTT

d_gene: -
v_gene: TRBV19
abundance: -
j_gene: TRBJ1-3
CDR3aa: CASSISRLSGNTIYF
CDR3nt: TGTGCCAGTAGTATTTCAAGGCTCTCTGGAAACACCATATATTTT

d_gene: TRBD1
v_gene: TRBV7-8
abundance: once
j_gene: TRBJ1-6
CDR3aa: CASSSGTGTHYNSPLHF
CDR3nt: TGTGCCAGCAGCTCGGGGACAGGGACCCATTATAATTCACCCCTCCACTTT

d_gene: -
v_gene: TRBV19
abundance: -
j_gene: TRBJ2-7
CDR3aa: CASSGGTGEQYF
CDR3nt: TGTGCCAGTAGTGGGGGGACGGGAGAGCAGTACTTC

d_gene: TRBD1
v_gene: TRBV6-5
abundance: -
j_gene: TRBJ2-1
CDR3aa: CASSSPGTGKRNEQFF
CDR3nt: TGTGCCAGCAGTTCTCCCGGGACAGGGAAACGCAATGAGCAGTTCTTC

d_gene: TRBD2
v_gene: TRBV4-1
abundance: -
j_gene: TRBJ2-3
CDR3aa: CASSFSGVTDTQYF
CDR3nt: TGCGCCAGCTCATTTAGCGGGGTCACAGATACGCAGTATTTT

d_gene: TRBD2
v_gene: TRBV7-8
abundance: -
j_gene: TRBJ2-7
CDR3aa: CASSGPGLAYEQYF
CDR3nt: TGTGCCAGCAGCGGACCGGGACTAGCCTACGAGCAGTACTTC